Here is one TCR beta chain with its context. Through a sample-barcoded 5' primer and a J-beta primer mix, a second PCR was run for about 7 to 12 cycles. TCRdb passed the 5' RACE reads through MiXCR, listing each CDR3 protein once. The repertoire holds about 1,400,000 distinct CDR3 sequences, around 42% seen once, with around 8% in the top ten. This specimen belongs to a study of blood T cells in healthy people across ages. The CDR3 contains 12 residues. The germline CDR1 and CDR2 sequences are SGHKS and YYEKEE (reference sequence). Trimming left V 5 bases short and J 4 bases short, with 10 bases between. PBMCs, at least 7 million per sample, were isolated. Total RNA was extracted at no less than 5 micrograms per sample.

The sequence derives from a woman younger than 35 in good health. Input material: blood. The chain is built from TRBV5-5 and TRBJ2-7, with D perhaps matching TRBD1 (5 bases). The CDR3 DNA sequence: TGTGCCAGCAGAGAGACAGAGTACGAGCAGTACTTC. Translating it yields CASRETEYEQYF. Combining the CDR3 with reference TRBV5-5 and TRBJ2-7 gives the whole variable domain DAGVTQSPTHLIKTRGQQVTLRCSPISGHKSVSWYQQVLGQGPQFIFQYYEKEERGRGNFPDRFSARQFPNYSSELNVNALLLGDSALYLCASRETEYEQYFGPGTRLTVT.